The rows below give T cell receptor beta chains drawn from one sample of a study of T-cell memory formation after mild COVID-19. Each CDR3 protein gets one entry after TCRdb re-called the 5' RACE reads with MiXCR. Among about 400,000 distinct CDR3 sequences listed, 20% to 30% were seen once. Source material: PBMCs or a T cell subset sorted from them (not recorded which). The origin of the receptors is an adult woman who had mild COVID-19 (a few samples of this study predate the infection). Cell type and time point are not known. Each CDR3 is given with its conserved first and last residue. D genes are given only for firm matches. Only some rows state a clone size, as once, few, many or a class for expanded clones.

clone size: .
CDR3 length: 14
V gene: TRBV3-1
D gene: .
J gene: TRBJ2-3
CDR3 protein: CASSQGDRTDTQYF
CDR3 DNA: TGTGCCAGCAGCCAGGGGGACCGCACAGATACGCAGTATTTT

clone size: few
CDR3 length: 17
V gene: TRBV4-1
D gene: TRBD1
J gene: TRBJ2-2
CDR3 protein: CASSQARDRANTGELFF
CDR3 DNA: TGCGCCAGCAGCCAAGCGCGGGACAGGGCGAACACCGGGGAGCTGTTTTTT

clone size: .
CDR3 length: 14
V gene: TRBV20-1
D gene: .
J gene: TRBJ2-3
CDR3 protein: CSARGSLAVDTQYF
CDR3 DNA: TGCAGTGCTAGAGGTTCCCTAGCTGTCGATACGCAGTATTTT

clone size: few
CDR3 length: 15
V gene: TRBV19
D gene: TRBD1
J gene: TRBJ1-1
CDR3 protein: CASSISTGALTEAFF
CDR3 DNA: TGTGCCAGTAGTATATCGACAGGGGCCTTAACTGAAGCTTTCTTT

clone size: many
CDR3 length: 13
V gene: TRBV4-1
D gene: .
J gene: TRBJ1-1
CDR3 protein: CASSQGLDTEAFF
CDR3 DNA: TGCGCCAGCAGCCAGGGGCTGGACACTGAAGCTTTCTTT

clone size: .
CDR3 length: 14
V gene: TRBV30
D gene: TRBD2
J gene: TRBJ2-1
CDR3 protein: CAWSGGGSSGEQFF
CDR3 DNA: TGTGCCTGGAGTGGCGGGGGTTCCTCGGGCGAGCAGTTCTTC

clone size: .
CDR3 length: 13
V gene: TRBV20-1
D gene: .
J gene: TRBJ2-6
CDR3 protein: CSAPHSGANVLTF
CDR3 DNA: TGCAGTGCACCTCACTCTGGGGCCAACGTCCTGACTTTC

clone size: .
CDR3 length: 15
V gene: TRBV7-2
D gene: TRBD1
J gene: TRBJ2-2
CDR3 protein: CASSGRQGSTGELFF
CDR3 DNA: TGTGCCAGCAGCGGGCGACAGGGGAGTACCGGGGAGCTGTTTTTT

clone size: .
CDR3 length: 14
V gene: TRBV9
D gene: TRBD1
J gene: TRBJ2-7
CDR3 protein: CASSASDRPYEQYF
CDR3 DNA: TGTGCCAGCAGTGCTTCGGACAGGCCCTACGAGCAGTACTTC

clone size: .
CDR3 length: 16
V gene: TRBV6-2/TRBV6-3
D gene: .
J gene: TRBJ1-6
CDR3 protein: CASSYIISSYNSPLHF
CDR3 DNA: TGTGCCAGCAGTTACATCATAAGCTCCTATAATTCACCCCTCCACTTT

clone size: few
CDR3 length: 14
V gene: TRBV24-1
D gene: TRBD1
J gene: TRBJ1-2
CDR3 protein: CATSDTRTGNGYTF
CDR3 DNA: TGTGCCACCAGTGATACGAGGACAGGGAATGGCTACACCTTC

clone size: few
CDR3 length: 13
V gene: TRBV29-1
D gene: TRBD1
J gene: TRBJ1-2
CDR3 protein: CSVADREDYGYTF
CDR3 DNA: TGCAGCGTTGCGGACAGGGAAGACTATGGCTACACCTTC

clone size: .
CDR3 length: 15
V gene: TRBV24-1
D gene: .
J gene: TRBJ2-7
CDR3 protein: CATSDFDRPTYEQYF
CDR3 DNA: TGTGCCACCAGTGATTTCGACAGACCAACCTACGAGCAGTACTTC

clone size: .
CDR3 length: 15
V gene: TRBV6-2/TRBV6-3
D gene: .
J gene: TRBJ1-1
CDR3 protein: CASSLPGVTKAEAFF
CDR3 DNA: TGTGCCAGCAGTCTACCGGGAGTCACAAAGGCTGAAGCTTTCTTT

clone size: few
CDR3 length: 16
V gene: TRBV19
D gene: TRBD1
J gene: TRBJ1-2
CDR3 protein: CASSGSRQGANYGYTF
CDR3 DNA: TGTGCCAGTAGTGGCTCAAGACAGGGAGCTAACTATGGCTACACCTTC

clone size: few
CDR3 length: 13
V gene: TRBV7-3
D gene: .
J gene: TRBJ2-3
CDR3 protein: CASSSLVSDTQYF
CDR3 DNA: TGTGCCAGCAGCTCCTTGGTTTCAGATACGCAGTATTTT

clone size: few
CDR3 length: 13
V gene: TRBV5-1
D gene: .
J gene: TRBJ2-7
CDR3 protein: CASSQTSSGEQYF
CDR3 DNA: TGCGCCAGCAGCCAAACTAGCTCGGGTGAGCAGTACTTC

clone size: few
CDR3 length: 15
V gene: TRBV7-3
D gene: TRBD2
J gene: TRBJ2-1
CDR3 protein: CASSLTPSGGSEQFF
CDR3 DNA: TGTGCCAGCAGCTTAACCCCTAGCGGGGGTTCTGAGCAGTTCTTC

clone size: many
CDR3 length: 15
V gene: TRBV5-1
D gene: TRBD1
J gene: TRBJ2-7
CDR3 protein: CASSLGTALSYEQYF
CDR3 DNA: TGCGCCAGCAGCTTAGGGACAGCCCTCTCCTACGAGCAGTACTTC

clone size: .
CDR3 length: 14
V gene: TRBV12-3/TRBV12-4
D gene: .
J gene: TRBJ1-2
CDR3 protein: CASSRGGGPYGYTF
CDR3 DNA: TGTGCCAGCAGCCGAGGTGGGGGTCCCTATGGCTACACCTTC

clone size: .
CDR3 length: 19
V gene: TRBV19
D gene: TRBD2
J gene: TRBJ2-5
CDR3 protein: CASSMPTLVGGRAGETQYF
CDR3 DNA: TGTGCCAGTAGTATGCCGACCCTAGTCGGCGGGAGGGCCGGTGAGACCCAGTACTTC

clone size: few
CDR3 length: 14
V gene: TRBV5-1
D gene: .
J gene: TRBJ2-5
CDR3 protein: CASSLAGLGETQYF
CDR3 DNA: TGCGCCAGCAGCTTGGCCGGGCTGGGGGAGACCCAGTACTTC

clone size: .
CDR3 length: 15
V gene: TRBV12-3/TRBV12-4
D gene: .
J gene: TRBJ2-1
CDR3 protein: CASSFLAGQLNEQFF
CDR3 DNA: TGTGCCAGCAGTTTCCTTGCGGGACAACTCAATGAGCAGTTCTTC

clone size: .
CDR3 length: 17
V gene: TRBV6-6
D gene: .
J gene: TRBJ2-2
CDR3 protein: CASRLQPGQGGTGELFF
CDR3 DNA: TGTGCCAGCAGATTACAACCCGGCCAGGGGGGCACCGGGGAGCTGTTTTTT

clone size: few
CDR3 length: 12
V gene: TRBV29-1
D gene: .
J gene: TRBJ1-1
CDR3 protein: CSVVLLNTEAFF
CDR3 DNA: TGCAGCGTTGTACTCCTGAACACTGAAGCTTTCTTT

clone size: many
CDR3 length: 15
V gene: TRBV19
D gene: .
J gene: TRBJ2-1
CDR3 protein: CASSIAGGAYNEQFF
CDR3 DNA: TGTGCCAGTAGTATAGCGGGTGGGGCCTACAATGAGCAGTTCTTC

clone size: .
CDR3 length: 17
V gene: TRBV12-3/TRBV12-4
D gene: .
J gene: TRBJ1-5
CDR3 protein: CASSLSGRSGSNQPQHF
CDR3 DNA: TGTGCCAGCAGTTTAAGTGGTCGGTCGGGTAGCAATCAGCCCCAGCATTTT

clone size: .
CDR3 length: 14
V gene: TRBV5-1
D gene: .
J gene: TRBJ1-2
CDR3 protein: CASSPLEPNYGYTF
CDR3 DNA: TGCGCCAGCAGCCCCTTGGAACCAAACTATGGCTACACCTTC

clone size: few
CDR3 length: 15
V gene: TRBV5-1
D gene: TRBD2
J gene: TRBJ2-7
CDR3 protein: CASSSTSGGAFEQYF
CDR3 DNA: TGCGCCAGCAGCTCCACTAGCGGGGGGGCCTTCGAGCAGTACTTC

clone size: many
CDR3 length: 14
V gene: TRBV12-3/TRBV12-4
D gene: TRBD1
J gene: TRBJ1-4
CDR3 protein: CASSLRGLGEKLFF
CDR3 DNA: TGTGCCAGCAGTTTAAGGGGGCTCGGAGAAAAACTGTTTTTT

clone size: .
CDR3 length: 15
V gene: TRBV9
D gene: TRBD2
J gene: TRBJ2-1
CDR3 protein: CASSSPGLAGDEQFF
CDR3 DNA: TGTGCCAGCAGCTCCCCCGGACTAGCGGGGGATGAGCAGTTCTTC

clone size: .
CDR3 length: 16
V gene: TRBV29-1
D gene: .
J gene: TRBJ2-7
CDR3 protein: CSVDTKEGRSSYEQYF
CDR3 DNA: TGCAGCGTTGACACCAAGGAGGGCAGAAGCTCCTACGAGCAGTACTTC

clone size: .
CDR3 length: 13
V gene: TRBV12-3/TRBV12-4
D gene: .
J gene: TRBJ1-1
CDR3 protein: CASSYSEITEAFF
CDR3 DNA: TGTGCCAGCAGTTACTCCGAAATCACTGAAGCTTTCTTT

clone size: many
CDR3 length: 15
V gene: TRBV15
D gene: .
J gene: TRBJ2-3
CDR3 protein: CATSIRSGHGDTQYF
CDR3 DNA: TGTGCCACCAGCATACGGAGCGGGCATGGAGATACGCAGTATTTT

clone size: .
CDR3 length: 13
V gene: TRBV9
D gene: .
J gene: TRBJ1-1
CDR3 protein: CASSTPGNGEAFF
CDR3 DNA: TGTGCCAGCAGCACCCCAGGAAATGGAGAAGCTTTCTTT

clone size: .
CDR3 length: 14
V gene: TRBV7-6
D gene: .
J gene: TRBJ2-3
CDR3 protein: CASSLTGSRDTQYF
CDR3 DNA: TGTGCCAGCAGCTTAACGGGTTCGAGAGATACGCAGTATTTT

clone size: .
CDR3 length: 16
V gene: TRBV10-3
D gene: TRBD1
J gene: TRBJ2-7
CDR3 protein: CAISAGQVASSYEQYF
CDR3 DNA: TGTGCCATCAGCGCGGGACAGGTCGCTTCTTCCTACGAGCAGTACTTC

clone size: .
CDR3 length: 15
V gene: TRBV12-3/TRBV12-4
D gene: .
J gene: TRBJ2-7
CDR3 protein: CASSLWRELIYEQYF
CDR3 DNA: TGTGCCAGCAGTTTATGGAGGGAGTTAATCTACGAGCAGTACTTC

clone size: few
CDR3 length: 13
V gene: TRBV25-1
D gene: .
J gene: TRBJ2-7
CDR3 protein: CASSDVGGSEQYF
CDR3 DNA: TGTGCCAGCAGTGATGTTGGAGGGTCCGAGCAGTACTTC

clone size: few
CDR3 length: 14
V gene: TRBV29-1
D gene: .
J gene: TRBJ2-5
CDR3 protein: CSVQPRGTPGTQYF
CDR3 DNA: TGCAGCGTCCAGCCTCGAGGGACCCCAGGGACCCAGTACTTC

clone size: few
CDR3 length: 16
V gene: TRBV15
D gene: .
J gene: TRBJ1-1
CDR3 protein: CATSRDLDRMNTEAFF
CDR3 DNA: TGTGCCACCAGCAGAGATCTCGACCGGATGAACACTGAAGCTTTCTTT

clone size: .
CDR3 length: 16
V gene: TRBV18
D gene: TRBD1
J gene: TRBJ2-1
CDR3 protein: CASSPSLQGAGNEQFF
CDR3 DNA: TGTGCCAGCTCACCGTCTTTGCAGGGGGCCGGCAATGAGCAGTTCTTC

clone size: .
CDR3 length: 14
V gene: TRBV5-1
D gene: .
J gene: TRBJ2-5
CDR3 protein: CASSLGTQLETQYF
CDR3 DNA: TGCGCCAGCAGCTTGGGCACGCAATTAGAGACCCAGTACTTC

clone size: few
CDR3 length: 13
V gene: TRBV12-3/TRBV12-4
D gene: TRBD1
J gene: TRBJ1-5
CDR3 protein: CASRGTGDQPQHF
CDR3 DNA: TGTGCCAGCAGAGGGACAGGGGATCAGCCCCAGCATTTT

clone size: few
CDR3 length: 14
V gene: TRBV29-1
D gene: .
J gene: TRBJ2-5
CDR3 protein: CSVEASRLPETQYF
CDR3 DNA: TGCAGCGTTGAAGCCTCTAGGCTCCCAGAGACCCAGTACTTC

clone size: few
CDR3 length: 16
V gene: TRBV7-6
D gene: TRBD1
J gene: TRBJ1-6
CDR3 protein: CASSLGQGAGGSPLHF
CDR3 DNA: TGTGCCAGCAGCTTAGGACAGGGGGCCGGAGGTTCACCCCTCCACTTT

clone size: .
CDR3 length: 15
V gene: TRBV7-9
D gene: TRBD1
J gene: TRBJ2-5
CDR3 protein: CASSSWDRGEETQYF
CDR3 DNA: TGTGCCAGCAGCTCTTGGGACAGGGGAGAAGAGACCCAGTACTTC

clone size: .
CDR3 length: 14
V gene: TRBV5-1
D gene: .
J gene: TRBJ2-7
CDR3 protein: CASSATGDSYEQYF
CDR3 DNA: TGCGCCAGCAGCGCAACGGGGGACTCCTACGAGCAGTACTTC

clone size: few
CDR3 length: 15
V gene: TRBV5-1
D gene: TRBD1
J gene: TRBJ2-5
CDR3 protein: CASSQGQGTQETQYF
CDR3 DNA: TGCGCCAGCAGCCAGGGACAGGGGACCCAAGAGACCCAGTACTTC

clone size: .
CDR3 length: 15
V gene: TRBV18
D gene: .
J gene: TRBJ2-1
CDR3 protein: CASSLQGGYGNEQFF
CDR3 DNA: TGTGCCAGCTCATTACAGGGGGGGTACGGCAATGAGCAGTTCTTC

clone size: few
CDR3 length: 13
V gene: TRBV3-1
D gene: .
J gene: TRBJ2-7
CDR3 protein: CASSQGGHYEQYF
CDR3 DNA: TGTGCCAGCAGCCAGGGCGGGCACTACGAGCAGTACTTC

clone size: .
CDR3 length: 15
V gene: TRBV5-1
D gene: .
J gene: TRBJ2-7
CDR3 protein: CASSPDGLSSYEQYF
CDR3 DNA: TGCGCCAGCAGTCCGGACGGGTTATCCTCCTACGAGCAGTACTTC

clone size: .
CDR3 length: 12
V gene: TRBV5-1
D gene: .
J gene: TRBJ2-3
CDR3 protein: CASSSAVDTQYF
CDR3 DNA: TGCGCCAGCAGCTCGGCAGTCGATACGCAGTATTTT